Below, one T cell receptor beta chain is given with its context. The CDR3 runs 15 residues. The J segment lost 6 bases and the V segment lost 1 base, leaving 6 bases of the junction unmatched. The germline CDR1 and CDR2 sequences are SGHTA and FQGNSA. Per the study methods: Quantification of nucleated cells was approximated via reference gene primer amplification. Repertoires were generated with immunoSEQ multiplex PCR, while TCRdb's copy carries only in-frame clones and drops some. From that table come the V and J calls and clone size; the DNA was used to work out D and trimming. The table lists more than 80,000 clones, roughly 88% of them singletons. These data belong to a study of blood T cell repertoires in COVID-19. Study as a whole: Donors in the United States, Italy and Spain gave samples during acute or convalescent COVID-19. In each case, the material was cDNA or gDNA derived from T cells, B-cell-depleted T cells, or PBMCs.

The sequencing input was peripheral blood. This chain uses TRBV7-2 with TRBJ1-2, with TRBD1 identical over 9 bases. This receptor was identified in a human donor with active COVID-19. The donor label of this sample is uncertain. The CDR3 nucleotides are TGTGCCAGCAGCTTAGGGTGGGGACAGGGCCATGGCTACACCTTC. Protein product: CASSLGWGQGHGYTF.